The 24 T cell receptor beta chains given below trace back to one sample, sequenced in a study of cytotoxic CD8 clonotypes in ibrutinib-treated CLL. Using immunoSEQ multiplex PCR, the repertoire was profiled, and TCRdb retains in-frame clones only, with some absent. The sample yields 35,000 to 45,000 clones, roughly 49% seen once. The sequences come from PBMCs, collected before ibrutinib treatment. These TCRs come from a human donor with chronic lymphocytic leukemia.

The chain has TRBV6-6 and TRBJ2-5; D remains ambiguous. The germline V gene encodes CDR1 MNHNY and CDR2 SVGAGI (reference sequence). V was shortened by 6 bases and J by 1 base, with 9 bases between the two germline ends. The CDR3 is 13 amino acids. The CDR3 sequence is CASSSPPQETQYF. The CDR3 coding sequence is TGTGCCAGCAGCTCCCCGCCCCAAGAGACCCAGTACTTC.

The chain employs TRBV7-8 and TRBJ1-5, with unresolved D. Between the trimmed V and J ends, which lost 1 base and 3 bases, there was a span of 16 bases. CDR1 is SGHVS, CDR2 FQNEAQ, per germline. The CDR3 covers 17 residues. The CDR3 here is CASSLVSDRMDNQPQHF. The CDR3 bases are TGTGCCAGCAGCTTAGTCTCAGATAGGATGGACAATCAGCCCCAGCATTTT.

V usage is TRBV4-2 and J usage is TRBJ2-1, with TRBD2 matching 11 bases. Unmatched junction bases numbered 8, after V lost 6 bases and J lost 7 bases. This CDR3 is built from 15 residues. CDR1 LGHNA and CDR2 YNFKEQ come from the germline V gene. In DNA form, the CDR3 reads TGTGCCAGCAGAAACATAGCGGGGGGGACGAATGAGCAGTTCTTC. Protein sequence: CASRNIAGGTNEQFF.

This chain connects TRBV28 to TRBJ1-2, with 8 bases aligning to TRBD1. The junction had 7 bases not matched to a gene; V was cut back by 6 bases and J by 4 bases. Per germline, CDR1 MDHEN and CDR2 SYDVKM. The CDR3 spans 14 residues. In DNA, the CDR3 is TGTGCCAGCAGGAAGGACAGGGTTATCTATGGCTACACCTTC. Its protein product is CASRKDRVIYGYTF.

The chain links TRBV9 to TRBJ2-7, with D perhaps matching TRBD2 (7 bases). The CDR3 covers 14 residues. V dropped 1 base and J dropped 4 bases, with 12 bases sitting between them. Germline values: CDR1 SGDLS, CDR2 YYNGEE. CDR3 DNA: TGTGCCAGCAGCGTACAGGGGAGGGAATACGAGCAGTACTTC. Protein product: CASSVQGREYEQYF.

The chain links TRBV27 to TRBJ2-3; 11 bases fit TRBD1. Germline CDR1 reads MNHEY; CDR2 reads SMNVEV (reference sequence). The CDR3 extends over 19 amino acids. V gave up 2 bases and J gave up 5 bases; unmatched junction bases: 15. For the CDR3, the DNA is TGTGCCAGCAGTTTAAAGCCCCCGGGGGTTGGGACAGGGGGAGATACGCAGTATTTT. Residues: CASSLKPPGVGTGGDTQYF.

The chain carries TRBV6-1 and TRBJ1-3; D remains unclear. Germline V gene lookup returns CDR1 MNHNS and CDR2 SASEGT. The CDR3 is 12 residues long. Trimming stripped 1 base from V and 4 bases from J, with 2 bases between. CDR3 amino acids: CASSEVGNTIYF. The DNA of the CDR3 is TGTGCCAGCAGTGAAGTGGGAAACACCATATATTTT.

This clone has more than one count but fewer than ten. The V gene is TRBV4-1, the J gene TRBJ1-4, with D possibly being TRBD1 (5 bases). Per the germline V gene, CDR1 is MGHRA and CDR2 is YSYEKL. The CDR3 totals 16 residues. V was pared by 4 bases and J by 8 bases, with 20 bases between. CDR3: CASSPGLAVDNEKLFF. As DNA, the CDR3 is TGCGCCAGCAGCCCAGGGTTAGCGGTTGATAACGAAAAACTGTTTTTT.

The chain couples TRBV7-6 to TRBJ2-7; D call uncertain. Germline CDR1 and CDR2: SGHVS and FNYEAQ. This CDR3 contains 14 residues. Trimming took 1 base from V and 6 from J, leaving 13 bases between them. CDR3 protein: CASSLGPLSGEQYF. DNA for the CDR3: TGTGCCAGCAGCTTAGGGCCCCTTAGTGGCGAGCAGTACTTC.

This clone was detected only a few times. The V gene is TRBV5-4, the J gene TRBJ1-1; possibly TRBD1 for D (5 bases). Trimming removed 0 bases at V and 0 bases at J, with 12 bases between. CDR3 length: 16 amino acids. Germline-derived CDR1 and CDR2 are SGHNT and YYREEE (reference sequence). The CDR3 protein is CASSLGLGRMNTEAFF. The CDR3 nucleotides read TGTGCCAGCAGCTTGGGGTTGGGACGGATGAACACTGAAGCTTTCTTT.

The chain has TRBV6-6 and TRBJ1-5; D might be TRBD1 (5 bases). Germline V gene lookup returns CDR1 MNHNY and CDR2 SVGAGI (reference sequence). The CDR3 runs to 14 residues. Deletions cut 6 bases from V and 3 bases from J, with 12 bases between. This CDR3 reads CASSPGKNNQPQHF. CDR3 nucleotide sequence: TGTGCCAGCAGCCCAGGGAAGAACAATCAGCCCCAGCATTTT.

V is TRBV5-1 and J is TRBJ2-7; D is uncertain. The CDR3 totals 15 residues. V shed 4 bases and J shed 0 bases, with 14 bases lying between them. From germline, CDR1 is SGHRS and CDR2 YFSETQ. DNA of the CDR3: TGCGCCAGCAGCCTAGAGACTGGATACTCCTACGAGCAGTACTTC. This translates into CASSLETGYSYEQYF.

This clone was seen only a few times. The CDR3 protein is CASLRQDQKAFF. The CDR3 DNA sequence: TGTGCCAGCCTCCGCCAGGACCAAAAAGCTTTCTTT. The chain employs TRBV6-6 and TRBJ1-1; D uncertain. The V end was cut by 8 bases, the J end by 9 bases, with 16 bases between. CDR1 and CDR2 (germline): MNHNY, SVGAGI (reference sequence). This CDR3 contains 12 residues.

The chain links TRBV7-9 to TRBJ2-7; 7 bases map to TRBD1. Germline values: CDR1 SEHNR, CDR2 FQNEAQ (reference sequence). V was pared by 1 base and J by 5 bases, with 8 bases of the junction left unmatched. This CDR3 contains 15 residues. CDR3 DNA sequence: TGTGCCAGCAGCTTAGGACAGGGCGGCCGCCACGAGCAGTACTTC. This codes for CASSLGQGGRHEQYF.

V is TRBV11-3 and J is TRBJ2-7; 7 bases fit TRBD1. The CDR3 is made up of 13 amino acids. J lost 7 bases, V lost 0 bases, and 3 bases had no gene match. Germline CDR1 reads SGHNT; CDR2 reads YENEEA. The CDR3 region has the DNA TGTGCCAGCAGCTTAGAAAGGGGGCGAGAGCAGTACTTC. It is translated as CASSLERGREQYF.

The chain uses TRBV2 and TRBJ1-1; a weak D match, TRBD1 (5 bases). The CDR3 is made up of 14 amino acids. Trimming stripped 8 bases from V and 0 bases from J, with 13 bases between. Germline lookup yields CDR1 SNHLY and CDR2 FYNNEI. The CDR3 nucleotides read TGTGCCAGCCAGTGGGGGACCGTGAACACTGAAGCTTTCTTT. Translated: CASQWGTVNTEAFF.

This clone was detected only a few times. The rearrangement joins TRBV7-3 to TRBJ2-7; tentatively, D is TRBD2 (6 bases). There are 14 residues in the CDR3. V lost 2 bases to trimming and J lost 2 bases, with 10 bases between them. Germline V gene lookup returns CDR1 SGHTA and CDR2 FQGTGA. The DNA of the CDR3 is TGTGCCAGCAGCTTAGGGGGGTCGGCCTACGAGCAGTACTTC. It is translated as CASSLGGSAYEQYF.

The chain carries TRBV4-1 and TRBJ2-2; TRBD1 matches at 9 bases. The CDR3 consists of 17 residues. Germline trimming cut 1 base from V and 5 bases from J; bases unmatched to any gene: 8. Germline CDR1 is MGHRA and CDR2 is YSYEKL. The CDR3 is CASSQAGRGTGTGELFF. CDR3 bases: TGCGCCAGCAGCCAAGCCGGACGGGGGACAGGGACCGGGGAGCTGTTTTTT.

This clone is a singleton in its sample. The chain uses TRBV29-1 and TRBJ2-1, with 7 positions matching TRBD1. The trim removed 1 base at V and 4 bases at J, leaving 7 bases unmatched. CDR1 and CDR2 (germline): SQVTM, ANQGSEA. The CDR3 spans 15 residues. Written as DNA, the CDR3 is TGCAGCGTTGAAGTCCGGGACAGTACATACAATGAGCAGTTCTTC. As protein: CSVEVRDSTYNEQFF.

The chain carries TRBV6-1 and TRBJ2-1; D might be TRBD2 (6 bases). The CDR3 length is 14 residues. CDR1 and CDR2 from the germline V gene are MNHNS and SASEGT. The V end lost 8 bases, the J end lost 0 bases, and 11 bases lay between the germline ends. CDR3 in DNA: TGTGCCAGCTGGGCGGGGAGCTCCTACAATGAGCAGTTCTTC. This codes for CASWAGSSYNEQFF.

This rearrangement joins TRBV6-5 to TRBJ2-7; 10 positions agree with TRBD1. The V gene's germline CDR1 is MNHEY and CDR2 SVGAGI. J gave up 0 bases and V 2 bases, and 4 bases lay outside the gene matches. CDR3 length: 16 amino acids. The CDR3 DNA reads TGTGCCAGCAGTTACCCCGGGACAGGGGACTCCTACGAGCAGTACTTC. The encoded protein is CASSYPGTGDSYEQYF.

This clone came up once. J is TRBJ1-2 and V is TRBV9, with D perhaps matching TRBD1 (5 bases). The CDR3 is 14 amino acids. V lost 3 bases and J lost 7, with 16 bases in between. Looked up from germline, CDR1 is SGDLS and CDR2 is YYNGEE. Here the CDR3 reads CASSASLGEAGYTF. DNA of the CDR3: TGTGCCAGCAGCGCCTCACTAGGGGAAGCTGGCTACACCTTC.

The chain has TRBV6-5 and TRBJ1-2; 7 bases line up with TRBD1. The CDR3 is 13 amino acids. V lost 6 bases, J lost 3 bases, and 4 bases stayed unmatched. The germline V gene has CDR1 MNHEY and CDR2 SVGAGI. In DNA, the CDR3 is TGTGCCAGCAGCTTCGGGACAGACTATGGCTACACCTTC. Protein sequence: CASSFGTDYGYTF.

The chain employs TRBV6-5 and TRBJ2-5; D is uncertain. Germline loops: CDR1 MNHEY, CDR2 SVGAGI. The length of the CDR3 is 16 residues. V was trimmed by 0 bases and J by 4 bases, leaving 15 bases between them. CDR3 bases: TGTGCCAGCAGTTACTCGATACTGGGATTGGTAGAGACCCAGTACTTC. Translating gives CASSYSILGLVETQYF.